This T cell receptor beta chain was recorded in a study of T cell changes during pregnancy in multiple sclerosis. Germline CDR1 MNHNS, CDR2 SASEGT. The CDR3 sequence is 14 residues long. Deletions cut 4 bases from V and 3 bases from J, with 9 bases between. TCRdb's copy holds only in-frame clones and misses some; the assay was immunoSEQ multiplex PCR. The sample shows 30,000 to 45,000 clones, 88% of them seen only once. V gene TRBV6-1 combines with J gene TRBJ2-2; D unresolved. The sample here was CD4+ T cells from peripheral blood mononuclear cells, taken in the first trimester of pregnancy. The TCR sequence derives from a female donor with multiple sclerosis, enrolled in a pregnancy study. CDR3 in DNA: TGTGCCAGCAGTGTTGAACAGTACACCGGGGAGCTGTTTTTT. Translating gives CASSVEQYTGELFF.